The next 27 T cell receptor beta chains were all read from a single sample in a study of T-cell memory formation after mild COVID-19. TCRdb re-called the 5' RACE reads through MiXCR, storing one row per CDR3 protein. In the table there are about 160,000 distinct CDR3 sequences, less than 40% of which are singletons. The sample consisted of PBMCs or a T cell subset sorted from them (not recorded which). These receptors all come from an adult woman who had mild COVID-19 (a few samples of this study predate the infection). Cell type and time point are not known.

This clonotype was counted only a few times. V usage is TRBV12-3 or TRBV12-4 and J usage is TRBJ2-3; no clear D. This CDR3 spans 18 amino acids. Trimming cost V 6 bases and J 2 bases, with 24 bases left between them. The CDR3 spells CASRSTWGRVATTDTQYF. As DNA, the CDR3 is TGTGCCAGCAGGTCAACTTGGGGTCGGGTGGCCACCACAGATACGCAGTATTTT.

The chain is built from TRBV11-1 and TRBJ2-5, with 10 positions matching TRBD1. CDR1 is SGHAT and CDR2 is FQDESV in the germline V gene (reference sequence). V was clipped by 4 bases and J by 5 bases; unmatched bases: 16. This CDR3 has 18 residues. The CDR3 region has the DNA TGTGCCAGCAGCTACCCCCGCGACAGGGGGCTTCTAAAGGAGACCCAGTACTTC. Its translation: CASSYPRDRGLLKETQYF.

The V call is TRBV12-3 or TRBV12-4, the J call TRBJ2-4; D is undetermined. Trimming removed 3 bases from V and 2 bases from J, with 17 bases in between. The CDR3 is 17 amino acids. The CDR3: CASSFRVATVTKNIQYF. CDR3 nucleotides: TGTGCCAGCAGTTTTAGGGTTGCCACAGTCACCAAAAACATTCAGTACTTC.

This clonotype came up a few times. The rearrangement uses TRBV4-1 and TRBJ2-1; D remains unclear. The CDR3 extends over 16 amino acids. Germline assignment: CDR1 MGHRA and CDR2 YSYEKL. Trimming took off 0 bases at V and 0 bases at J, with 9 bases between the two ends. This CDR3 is CASSQEPSRSYNEQFF. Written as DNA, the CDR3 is TGCGCCAGCAGCCAAGAGCCGTCACGCTCCTACAATGAGCAGTTCTTC.

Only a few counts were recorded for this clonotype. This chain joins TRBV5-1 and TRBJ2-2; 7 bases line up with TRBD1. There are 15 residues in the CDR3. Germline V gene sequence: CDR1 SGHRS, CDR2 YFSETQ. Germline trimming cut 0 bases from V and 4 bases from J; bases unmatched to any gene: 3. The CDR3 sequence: CASSLGQGITGELFF. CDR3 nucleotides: TGCGCCAGCAGCTTGGGACAGGGTATCACCGGGGAGCTGTTTTTT. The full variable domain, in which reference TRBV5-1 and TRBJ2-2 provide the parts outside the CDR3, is KAGVTQTPRYLIKTRGQQVTLSCSPISGHRSVSWYQQTPGQGLQFLFEYFSETQRNKGNFPGRFSGRQFSNSRSEMNVSTLELGDSALYLCASSLGQGITGELFFGEGSRLTVL.

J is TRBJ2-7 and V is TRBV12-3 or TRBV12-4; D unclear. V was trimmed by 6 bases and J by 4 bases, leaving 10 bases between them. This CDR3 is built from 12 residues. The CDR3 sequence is CASSTSHYEQYF. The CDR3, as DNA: TGTGCCAGCAGCACCTCCCATTACGAGCAGTACTTC.

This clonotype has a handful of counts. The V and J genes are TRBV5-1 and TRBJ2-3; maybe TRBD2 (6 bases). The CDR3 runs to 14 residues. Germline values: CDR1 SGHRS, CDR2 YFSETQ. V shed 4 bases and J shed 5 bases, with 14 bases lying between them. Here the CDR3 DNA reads TGCGCCAGCAGCGGATCTATGGAGGGAGATACGCAGTATTTT. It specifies CASSGSMEGDTQYF.

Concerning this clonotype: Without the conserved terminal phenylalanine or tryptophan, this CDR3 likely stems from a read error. CDR3 DNA: TGTGCCAGCAGCGTAGCTGCGGGGGGCCCCTACGAGCAGTACTTA. Its translation is CASSVAAGGPYEQYL. This rearrangement joins TRBV9 to TRBJ2-7; 8 bases fit TRBD2. The J segment lost 2 bases and the V segment lost 0 bases, leaving 4 bases of the junction unmatched. The CDR3 spans 15 residues. Germline loops: CDR1 SGDLS, CDR2 YYNGEE.

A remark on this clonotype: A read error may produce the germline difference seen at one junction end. DNA of the CDR3: TGTGCCAGCTCGTCATTTGACAGGGATCTCTACGAGAAGTACTTC. It translates to CASSSFDRDLYEKYF. The chain carries TRBV18 and TRBJ2-7; 7 nucleotides align to TRBD1. Looked up from germline, CDR1 is KGHSH and CDR2 is LQKENI. The CDR3 runs to 15 residues.

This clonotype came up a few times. The CDR3, as DNA: TGCGCCAGCAGCTTGCCAGGAGAAGAGACCCAGTACTTC. Protein: CASSLPGEETQYF. The chain uses TRBV5-1 and TRBJ2-5, with D unclear. Germline CDR1 and CDR2: SGHRS and YFSETQ. V was cut by 1 base and J by 3 bases, with 7 bases left in between. The CDR3 sequence is 13 residues long.

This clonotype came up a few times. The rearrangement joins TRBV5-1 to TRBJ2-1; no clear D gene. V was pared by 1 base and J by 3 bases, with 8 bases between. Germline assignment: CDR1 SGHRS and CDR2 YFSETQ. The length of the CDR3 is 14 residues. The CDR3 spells CASSLSADYNEQFF. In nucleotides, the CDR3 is TGCGCCAGCAGCTTGTCGGCAGACTACAATGAGCAGTTCTTC.

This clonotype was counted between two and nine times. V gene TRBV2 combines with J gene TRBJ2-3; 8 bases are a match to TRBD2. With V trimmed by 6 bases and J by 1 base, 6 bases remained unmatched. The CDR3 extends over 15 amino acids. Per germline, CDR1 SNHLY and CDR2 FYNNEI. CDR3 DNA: TGTGCCAGCAGGGTAGCGGGAATCCGCACAGATACGCAGTATTTT. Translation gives CASRVAGIRTDTQYF.

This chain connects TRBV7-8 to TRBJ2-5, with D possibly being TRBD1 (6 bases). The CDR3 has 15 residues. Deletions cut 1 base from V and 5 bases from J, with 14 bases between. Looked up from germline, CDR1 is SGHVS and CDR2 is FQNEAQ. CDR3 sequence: CASSLERNRVETQYF. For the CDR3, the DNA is TGTGCCAGCAGCTTAGAGCGGAACAGGGTGGAGACCCAGTACTTC.

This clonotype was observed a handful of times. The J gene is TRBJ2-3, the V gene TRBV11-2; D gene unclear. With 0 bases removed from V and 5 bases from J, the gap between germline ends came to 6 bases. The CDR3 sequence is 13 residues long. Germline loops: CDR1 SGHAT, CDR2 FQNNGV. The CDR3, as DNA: TGTGCCAGCAGCTTAGATCCTAGAGATACGCAGTATTTT. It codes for CASSLDPRDTQYF.

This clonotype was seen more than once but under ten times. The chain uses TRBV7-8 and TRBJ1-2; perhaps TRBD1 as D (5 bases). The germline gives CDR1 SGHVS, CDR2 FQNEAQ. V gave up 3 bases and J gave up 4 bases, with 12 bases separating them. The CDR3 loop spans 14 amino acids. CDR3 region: CASSFRDSSYGYTF. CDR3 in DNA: TGTGCCAGCAGCTTCCGGGACTCGAGCTATGGCTACACCTTC.

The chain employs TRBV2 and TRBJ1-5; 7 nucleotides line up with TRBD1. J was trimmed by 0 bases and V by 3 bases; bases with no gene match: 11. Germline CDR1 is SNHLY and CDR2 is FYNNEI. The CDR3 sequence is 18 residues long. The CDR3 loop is CASSESRDSTHSNQPQHF. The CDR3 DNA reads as TGTGCCAGCAGTGAGTCCCGGGACAGTACGCATAGCAATCAGCCCCAGCATTTT.

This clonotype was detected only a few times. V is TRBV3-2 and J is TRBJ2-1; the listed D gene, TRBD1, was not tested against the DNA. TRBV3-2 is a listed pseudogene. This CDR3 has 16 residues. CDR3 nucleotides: TGTGCCAGCAGCCAAGACTTGTGCCGGGTCACCAATGAGCAGTTCTTC. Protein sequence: CASSQDLCRVTNEQFF.

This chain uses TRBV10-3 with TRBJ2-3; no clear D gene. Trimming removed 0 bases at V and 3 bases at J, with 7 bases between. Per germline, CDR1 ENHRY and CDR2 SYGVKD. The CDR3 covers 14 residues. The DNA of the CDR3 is TGTGCCATCAGTGAGTCGAAGGTGACAGATACGCAGTATTTT. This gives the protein CAISESKVTDTQYF.

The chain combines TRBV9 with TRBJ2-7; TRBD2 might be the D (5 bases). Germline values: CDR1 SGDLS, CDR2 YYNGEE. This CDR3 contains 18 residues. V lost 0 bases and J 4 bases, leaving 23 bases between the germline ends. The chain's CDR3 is CASSVATGTTGFLYEQYF. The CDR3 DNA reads TGTGCCAGCAGCGTAGCTACGGGAACAACGGGGTTTTTGTACGAGCAGTACTTC.

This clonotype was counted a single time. CDR3 sequence reads: CASSYSGATNEKLFF. The DNA for the CDR3 is TGTGCCAGCAGTTACTCCGGGGCAACTAATGAAAAACTGTTTTTT. V is TRBV6-5 and J is TRBJ1-4; D gene unclear. CDR1 and CDR2 (germline): MNHEY, SVGAGI. Trimming removed 0 bases from V and 0 bases from J, with 5 bases in between. There are 15 residues in the CDR3.

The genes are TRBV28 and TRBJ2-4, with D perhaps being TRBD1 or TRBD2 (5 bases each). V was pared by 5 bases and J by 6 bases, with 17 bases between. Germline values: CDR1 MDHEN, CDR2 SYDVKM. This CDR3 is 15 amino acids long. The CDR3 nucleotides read TGTGCCAGCAGTAGGGACGGCATTACGGTAAACATTCAGTACTTC. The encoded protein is CASSRDGITVNIQYF.

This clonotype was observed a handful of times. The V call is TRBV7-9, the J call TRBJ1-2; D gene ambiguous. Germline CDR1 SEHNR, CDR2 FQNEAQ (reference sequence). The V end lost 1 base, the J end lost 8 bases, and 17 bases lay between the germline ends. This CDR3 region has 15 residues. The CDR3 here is CASSLEDSGTGGYTF. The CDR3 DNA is TGTGCCAGCAGCTTAGAGGATTCCGGCACCGGGGGCTACACCTTC.

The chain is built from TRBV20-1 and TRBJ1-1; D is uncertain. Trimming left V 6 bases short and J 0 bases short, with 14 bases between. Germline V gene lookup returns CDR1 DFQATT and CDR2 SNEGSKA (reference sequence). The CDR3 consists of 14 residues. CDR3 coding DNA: TGCAGTGCAAAGGACGGCTCCATGAACACTGAAGCTTTCTTT. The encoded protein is CSAKDGSMNTEAFF.

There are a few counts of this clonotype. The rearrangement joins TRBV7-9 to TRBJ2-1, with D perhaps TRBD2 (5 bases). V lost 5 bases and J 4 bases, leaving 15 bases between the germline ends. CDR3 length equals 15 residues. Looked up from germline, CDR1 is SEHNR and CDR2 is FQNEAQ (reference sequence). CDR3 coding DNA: TGTGCCAGCAGCCGAGGACTTCAACAATACAATGAGCAGTTCTTC. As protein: CASSRGLQQYNEQFF.

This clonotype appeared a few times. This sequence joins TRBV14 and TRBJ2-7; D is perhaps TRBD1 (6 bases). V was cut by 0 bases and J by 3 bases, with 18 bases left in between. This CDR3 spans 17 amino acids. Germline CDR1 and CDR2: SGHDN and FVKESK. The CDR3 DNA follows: TGTGCCAGCAGCCAAGATAAAGGTGGGACACATTTCTACGAGCAGTACTTC. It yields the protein CASSQDKGGTHFYEQYF.

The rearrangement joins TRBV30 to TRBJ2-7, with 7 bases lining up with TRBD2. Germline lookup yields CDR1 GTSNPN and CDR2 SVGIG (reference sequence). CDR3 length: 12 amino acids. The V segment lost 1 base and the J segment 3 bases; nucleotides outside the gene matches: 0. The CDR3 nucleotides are TGTGCCTGGAGTGGGGGGGGCTACGAGCAGTACTTC. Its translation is CAWSGGGYEQYF.

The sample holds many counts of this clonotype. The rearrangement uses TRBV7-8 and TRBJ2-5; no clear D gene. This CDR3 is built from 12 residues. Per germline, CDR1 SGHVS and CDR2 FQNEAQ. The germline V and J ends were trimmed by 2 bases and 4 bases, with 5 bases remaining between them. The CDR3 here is CASSLSGETQYF. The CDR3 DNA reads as TGTGCCAGCAGCTTATCCGGAGAGACCCAGTACTTC.